One sample yielded the 22 T cell receptor beta chains listed below, sequenced in a study of T cell responses to AZD1222 COVID-19 vaccine. The protocol was immunoSEQ multiplex PCR, while the TCRdb copy is restricted to in-frame clones and leaves out a portion. The sample has some 130,000 clones, under 95% seen once; the top ten hold 2.5% to 3.5%. The specimen was peripheral blood, collected on day 0 of AZD1222 vaccination. The receptors were sampled from an adult in good health.

The chain employs TRBV6-5 and TRBJ2-7; D is perhaps TRBD1 or TRBD2 (7 bases each). CDR3 length: 14 residues. From germline, CDR1 is MNHEY and CDR2 SVGAGI. V lost 4 bases, J lost 6 bases, and 16 bases lay in between. CDR3 residues: CASSSPFRGGEQYF. The CDR3 DNA follows: TGTGCCAGCAGTTCACCTTTCAGGGGGGGCGAGCAGTACTTC.

This rearrangement joins TRBV3-1 (or the pseudogene TRBV3-2) to TRBJ2-3; D not certain. Between the trimmed V and J ends, which lost 5 bases and 5 bases, there was a span of 17 bases. CDR3 length: 15 residues. CDR1 and CDR2 (germline): LGHDT, YNNKEL (reference sequence). CDR3: CASSFRVGMGDTQYF. The CDR3 DNA reads as TGTGCCAGCAGCTTCCGAGTTGGGATGGGAGATACGCAGTATTTT.

The table lists this clone with many counts. This chain connects TRBV27 to TRBJ1-6; the D is unclear. The CDR3 runs 14 residues. V was clipped by 4 bases and J by 6 bases, with 10 bases between them. Germline V gives CDR1 MNHEY, CDR2 SMNVEV (reference sequence). The CDR3 is CASSWSQLNSPLHF. The CDR3 DNA follows: TGTGCCAGCAGTTGGTCGCAGCTTAATTCACCCCTCCACTTT.

The J gene is TRBJ1-1, the V gene TRBV15, with D maybe TRBD1 (6 bases). Germline V gene data show CDR1 as LNHNV and CDR2 as YYDKDF (reference sequence). With 0 bases removed from V and 8 bases from J, the gap between germline ends came to 13 bases. The CDR3 sequence is 14 residues long. This CDR3 is CATSRDRGGPEAFF. The CDR3 DNA reads as TGTGCCACCAGCAGAGATCGCGGGGGGCCCGAAGCTTTCTTT.

The chain has TRBV7-9 and TRBJ2-1; 8 positions match TRBD1. The CDR3 contains 13 residues. Germline V lookup: CDR1 SEHNR, CDR2 FQNEAQ (reference sequence). With V trimmed by 3 bases and J by 6 bases, 1 base remained unmatched. The CDR3 spells CASSLTGVNEQFF. DNA of the CDR3: TGTGCCAGCAGCTTGACAGGGGTCAATGAGCAGTTCTTC.

The chain recombines TRBV28 with TRBJ2-7; 8 bases agree with TRBD1. V shed 3 bases and J 5 bases; nucleotides not matched to a gene: 6. CDR1 and CDR2 (germline): MDHEN, SYDVKM. CDR3 length: 14 residues. In DNA form, the CDR3 reads TGTGCCAGCAGTTTGTGGCAGGGGGCCCACGAGCAGTACTTC. It translates to CASSLWQGAHEQYF.

The rearrangement joins TRBV30 to TRBJ2-7, with 10 bases lining up with TRBD1. The CDR3 runs to 15 residues. V gave up 5 bases and J gave up 1 base; unmatched junction bases: 8. Germline CDR1 GTSNPN, CDR2 SVGIG (reference sequence). Written as DNA, the CDR3 is TGTGCCTGGCGGAGGATGGGACAGGGGTCCTACGAGCAGTACTTC. It yields the protein CAWRRMGQGSYEQYF.

The gene calls are TRBV19 and TRBJ2-1; 8 nucleotides match TRBD1. The V gene's germline CDR1 is LNHDA and CDR2 SQIVND (reference sequence). The length of the CDR3 is 17 residues. V trimming: 3 bases; J trimming: 10 bases; junction bases outside the gene matches: 17. CDR3 residues: CASSILGPRQGAPEQFF. DNA for the CDR3: TGTGCCAGTAGTATCTTAGGGCCCCGGCAGGGGGCACCAGAGCAGTTCTTC.

V usage is TRBV3-1 (or the pseudogene TRBV3-2) and J usage is TRBJ1-2; D not certain. CDR1 LGHDT and CDR2 YNNKEL come from the germline V gene (reference sequence). CDR3 length: 15 amino acids. Trimming removed 4 bases from V and 2 bases from J, with 14 bases in between. CDR3 sequence reads: CASSPYQEANYGYTF. CDR3 coding DNA: TGTGCCAGCAGCCCGTATCAGGAGGCGAACTATGGCTACACCTTC.

V is TRBV3-1 (or the pseudogene TRBV3-2) and J is TRBJ2-7; 10 bases fit TRBD1. This CDR3 is 16 amino acids long. V dropped 2 bases and J dropped 1; count of bases not matched to a gene: 5. Germline-derived CDR1 and CDR2 are LGHDT and YNNKEL (reference sequence). CDR3 sequence (DNA): TGTGCCAGCAGCCAAATGCCGGGACAGGGGTCCTACGAGCAGTACTTC. Protein sequence: CASSQMPGQGSYEQYF.

This rearrangement joins TRBV12-3 or TRBV12-4 to TRBJ2-7; 8 nucleotides match TRBD2. This CDR3 contains 11 residues. V lost 2 bases and J lost 9; bases outside the gene matches: 0. The CDR3 nucleotides are TGTGCCAGCAGTTTACGGGGGGGGCAGTACTTC. It specifies CASSLRGGQYF.

The chain uses TRBV5-4 and TRBJ1-6, with unresolved D. The CDR3 sequence is 14 residues long. The V and J ends lost 6 bases and 4 bases respectively, with 11 bases between them. Germline V gives CDR1 SGHNT, CDR2 YYREEE (reference sequence). The CDR3 spells CASTPQPYNSPLHF. DNA for the CDR3: TGTGCCAGCACCCCTCAACCATATAATTCACCCCTCCACTTT.

The chain joins TRBV6-1 to TRBJ1-4, with D maybe TRBD1 (5 bases). V lost 1 base, J lost 5 bases, and 11 bases lay in between. The CDR3 runs 15 residues. In germline, CDR1 is MNHNS, CDR2 SASEGT. The CDR3 reads CASSEGEAGNEKLFF. DNA of the CDR3: TGTGCCAGCAGTGAAGGAGAGGCAGGGAATGAAAAACTGTTTTTT.

The CDR3 DNA reads TGTGCCAGCAGCCGCCTCCCGGGACAGCTTAATGAAAAACTGTTTTTT. Residues: CASSRLPGQLNEKLFF. This sequence joins TRBV3-1 (or the pseudogene TRBV3-2) and TRBJ1-4; 7 bases are shared with TRBD1. V was clipped by 4 bases and J by 4 bases; unmatched bases: 9. The CDR3 runs to 16 residues. Germline V lookup: CDR1 LGHDT, CDR2 YNNKEL (reference sequence).

This clone occurred once. This chain uses TRBV7-9 with TRBJ1-1, with TRBD1 identical over 7 bases. CDR1 SEHNR and CDR2 FQNEAQ come from the germline V gene (reference sequence). The V segment lost 4 bases and the J segment 4 bases; nucleotides outside the gene matches: 9. This CDR3 spans 15 amino acids. The CDR3 here is CASSSTTGDLTEAFF. The CDR3 region has the DNA TGTGCCAGCAGCTCGACAACAGGGGATCTCACTGAAGCTTTCTTT.

The CDR3 bases are TGTGCCAGCAGTTTACGCTTGGGCAGGGGGCGGATCACCATATATTTT. Translation: CASSLRLGRGRITIYF. The chain employs TRBV28 and TRBJ1-3; 8 bases are shared with TRBD1. Trimming cost V 2 bases and J 9 bases; bases outside gene matches: 12. CDR3 size: 16 residues. Germline values: CDR1 MDHEN, CDR2 SYDVKM.

The gene calls are TRBV6-1 and TRBJ1-2; D gene ambiguous. This CDR3 has 14 amino acids. Germline V gene sequence: CDR1 MNHNS, CDR2 SASEGT. Between the trimmed V and J ends, which lost 0 bases and 1 base, there was a span of 6 bases. This CDR3 reads CASSEARINYGYTF. The CDR3 DNA sequence: TGTGCCAGCAGTGAAGCAAGGATTAACTATGGCTACACCTTC.

The V call is TRBV6-5, the J call TRBJ2-2, with a tentative D call TRBD1 (6 bases). CDR1 MNHEY and CDR2 SVGAGI come from the germline V gene. V dropped 7 bases and J dropped 3 bases, with 15 bases sitting between them. The CDR3 spans 15 residues. The CDR3 loop is CASKLQGSYTGELFF. For the CDR3, the DNA is TGTGCCAGCAAACTTCAGGGGTCGTACACCGGGGAGCTGTTTTTT.

This chain links TRBV4-2 with TRBJ1-3; D is ambiguous. The CDR3 extends over 18 amino acids. The germline V gene encodes CDR1 LGHNA and CDR2 YNFKEQ. With 0 bases removed from V and 8 bases from J, the gap between germline ends came to 23 bases. CDR3 coding DNA: TGTGCCAGCAGCCAAGATCACGCAGCGCCTACGGGGTGGGACACCATATATTTT. Protein: CASSQDHAAPTGWDTIYF.

The rearrangement joins TRBV7-6 to TRBJ2-5; 7 nucleotides agree with TRBD2. Germline V gene lookup returns CDR1 SGHVS and CDR2 FNYEAQ. The CDR3 has 17 amino acids. V lost 5 bases, J lost 4 bases, and 16 bases stayed unmatched. CDR3 loop: CASSLYQGGRAVETQYF. The CDR3 nucleotides are TGTGCCAGCAGCCTTTATCAGGGAGGGAGAGCGGTAGAGACCCAGTACTTC.

The chain recombines TRBV6-2 or TRBV6-3 with TRBJ2-3; no reliable D call. The V end lost 6 bases, the J end lost 7 bases, and 17 bases lay between the germline ends. Germline V gene sequence: CDR1 MNHEY, CDR2 SVGEGT. This CDR3 spans 14 amino acids. The CDR3 loop is CASSPAQRRYTQYF. The CDR3 nucleotides read TGTGCCAGCAGCCCCGCTCAGAGGCGATATACGCAGTATTTT.

V and J are TRBV18 and TRBJ2-1, with 14 bases lining up with TRBD2. V gave up 0 bases and J gave up 5 bases; unmatched junction bases: 9. The CDR3 is made up of 19 amino acids. Germline CDR1 is KGHSH and CDR2 is LQKENI. CDR3 region: CASSPPRGTSGSPHNEQFF. The CDR3 DNA reads TGTGCCAGCTCACCACCGAGGGGGACTAGCGGGAGTCCCCACAATGAGCAGTTCTTC.